Ten or more counts support the clone carrying this T cell receptor beta chain. Antigen: not known. This sample stems from a study of T cell repertoires in cytomegalovirus infection. Overall study context: Public TCR beta signature analysis indicated the presence of both CMV infection and matching HLA type. General study findings and limits: Predominance within the ex vivo response was attributable to HLA-C-restricted CMV-specific TCR beta clonotypes. The cumulative frequency of public TCR beta families distinguished individuals who carried CMV together with the relevant HLA.

The CDR3 has 15 amino acids. The V gene's germline CDR1 is MNHEY and CDR2 SVGEGT. With 2 bases removed from V and 2 bases from J, the gap between germline ends came to 12 bases. One entry per CDR3 protein results from TCRdb running MiXCR on the reads. The sample lists approximately 500,000 distinct CDR3 sequences, 16% seen once, with 20% to 30% in the top ten. The sample consisted of CD8+ T cells from PBMCs. This sequence was found in a human donor in good health (CMV status not recorded). Some clones in this sample may be carry-over from other donors' samples. The chain carries TRBV6-2 or TRBV6-3 and TRBJ1-1; D is unclear. CDR3 nucleotide sequence: TGTGCCAGCAGTTACCGGTGGAGGGTTAACACTGAAGCTTTCTTT. As protein: CASSYRWRVNTEAFF.